This T cell receptor (beta chain) was captured in a study of beta chain features in type 1 diabetes. Study results and caveats: Shortening of TCRB CDR3s, moderate but significant, appeared in all four CD4+ subsets of Type 1 diabetes patients.

The authors reverse transcribed all of the isolated RNA, so sequencing captured expressed TCRB transcripts. The assay was immunoSEQ multiplex PCR, and TCRdb's table has in-frame clones only and misses some. The top ten clones hold about 1% of a sample with 300,000 to 350,000 clones, 7% to 10% of them seen once. The CDR3 runs to 15 residues. To note about this clone: Antigen unknown.

The chain joins TRBV21-1 to TRBJ2-4; the table gives TRBD1 as D, unverified against the DNA. TRBV21-1 is a pseudogene. The receptor was derived from a man aged 30 to 39 with type 1 diabetes. What was sequenced was central memory CD4+ T cells from blood. The CDR3 is CASSKGDSPKNIQYF. The CDR3 DNA reads as TGTGCCAGCAGCAAAGGGGACAGCCCCAAAAACATTCAGTACTTC.